This is a list of T cell receptor beta chains from one sample in a study of T-cell memory formation after mild COVID-19. TCRdb called the 5' RACE reads again in MiXCR, with one record for every CDR3 protein. This sample has about 560,000 distinct CDR3 sequences, with approximately 21% found just once. The source material was PBMCs or a T cell subset sorted from them (not recorded which). All receptors derive from an adult woman who had mild COVID-19 (a few samples of this study predate the infection). Cell type and time point are not known. The CDR3 runs from the conserved cysteine through the conserved F or W. Each record gives: clone size, D gene, J gene, V gene, CDR3 protein, CDR3 DNA. D genes are given only for firm matches. The size field is filled for only some rows; it gives once, few, many or a size class.

- - TRBJ1-2 TRBV29-1 CSVPIPTGRNYGYTF TGCAGCGTGCCCATTCCGACAGGCAGAAACTATGGCTACACCTTC
few TRBD2 TRBJ2-3 TRBV12-3/TRBV12-4 CASKLAGGADTQYF TGTGCCAGCAAACTAGCGGGAGGCGCGGATACGCAGTATTTT
- - TRBJ2-1 TRBV4-1 CASSQDYPGSYNEQFF TGCGCCAGCAGCCAAGATTATCCGGGCTCCTACAATGAGCAGTTCTTC
few - TRBJ2-7 TRBV6-2/TRBV6-3 CASRWGFYEQYF TGTGCCAGCAGATGGGGATTCTACGAGCAGTACTTC
- TRBD2 TRBJ2-7 TRBV7-2 CASSIGTSNEQYF TGTGCCAGCAGCATTGGGACTAGCAATGAGCAGTACTTC
few - TRBJ2-1 TRBV9 CASSVGGGGAYNEQFF TGTGCCAGCAGCGTAGGAGGAGGGGGCGCGTACAATGAGCAGTTCTTC
- - TRBJ2-4 TRBV4-1 CASSTRDSLAKNIQYF TGCGCCAGCAGCACGCGGGACAGTCTAGCCAAAAACATTCAGTACTTC
few - TRBJ1-4 TRBV12-3/TRBV12-4 CASSLGHLSEKLFF TGTGCCAGCAGTCTGGGACACCTGAGTGAAAAACTGTTTTTT
- - TRBJ1-3 TRBV5-1 CASSSDSNSGNTIYF TGCGCCAGCAGCTCGGACAGCAACTCTGGAAACACCATATATTTT
few - TRBJ2-1 TRBV5-6 CASRHGTRGGHEQFF TGTGCCAGCAGACACGGGACCCGCGGAGGCCATGAGCAGTTCTTC
- TRBD2 TRBJ2-7 TRBV6-2/TRBV6-3 CASRPSGSTYEQYF TGTGCCAGCAGGCCTAGCGGGAGTACCTACGAGCAGTACTTC
- TRBD2 TRBJ2-2 TRBV9 CASSVAPGSGGSGTGELFF TGTGCCAGCAGCGTAGCCCCGGGTAGCGGGGGTTCGGGCACCGGGGAGCTGTTTTTT
- - TRBJ2-7 TRBV4-1 CASSQGPGLDYEQYF TGCGCCAGCAGCCAAGGCCCCGGGCTGGACTACGAGCAGTACTTC
few - TRBJ2-1 TRBV5-1 CASRPGHTYNEQFF TGCGCCAGCCGGCCGGGACATACCTACAATGAGCAGTTCTTC
few TRBD2 TRBJ2-3 TRBV27 CASSRRLAGYTDTQYF TGTGCCAGCAGCCGAAGACTAGCGGGGTATACAGATACGCAGTATTTT
- - TRBJ2-3 TRBV7-9 CASSFDPKRSADTQYF TGTGCCAGCAGCTTCGACCCCAAGCGCTCTGCAGATACGCAGTATTTT
few - TRBJ2-3 TRBV7-9 CASNLRDDYLETQYF TGTGCCAGCAACTTACGGGACGACTATCTCGAAACGCAGTATTTT
few - TRBJ2-7 TRBV4-1 CASSQEERVRSYEQYF TGCGCCAGCAGCCAAGAGGAGCGGGTACGCTCCTACGAGCAGTACTTC
many - TRBJ2-1 TRBV14 CASSQDLFSSYNEQFF TGTGCCAGCAGCCAAGATCTTTTCAGCTCCTACAATGAGCAGTTCTTC
few - TRBJ1-4 TRBV29-1 CSATGTAEKLFF TGCAGCGCAACCGGGACTGCTGAAAAACTGTTTTTT
- TRBD2 TRBJ2-1 TRBV24-1 CATSDAGLGDNEQFF TGTGCCACCAGTGATGCGGGACTAGGCGACAATGAGCAGTTCTTC
few TRBD1 TRBJ2-7 TRBV4-1 CASSQVGTGGVYEQYF TGCGCCAGCAGCCAAGTTGGGACAGGGGGCGTTTACGAGCAGTACTTC
- - TRBJ2-1 TRBV24-1 CATSNRRTYNEQFF TGTGCCACCAGTAACAGGCGCACCTACAATGAGCAGTTCTTC
few TRBD2 TRBJ2-1 TRBV7-6 CASSPGTAGGPYNEQFF TGTGCCAGCAGCCCGGGAACGGCGGGAGGGCCCTACAATGAGCAGTTCTTC
few - TRBJ2-7 TRBV10-3 CAISELGVNEQYF TGTGCCATCAGTGAGTTAGGGGTAAACGAGCAGTACTTC
- - TRBJ2-5 TRBV29-1 CSVTWTWETQYF TGCAGCGTCACTTGGACTTGGGAGACCCAGTACTTC
few - TRBJ2-2 TRBV6-6 CATGLTRTGGELFF TGTGCCACCGGGCTAACTAGGACGGGCGGGGAGCTGTTTTTT
- - TRBJ2-5 TRBV5-1 CASSPEGRRETQYF TGCGCCAGCAGCCCCGAGGGACGAAGGGAGACCCAGTACTTC
- - TRBJ1-1 TRBV4-1 CASSQVSIRDITEAFF TGCGCCAGCAGCCAAGTCAGTATCCGGGACATCACTGAAGCTTTCTTT
- - TRBJ1-3 TRBV6-5 CASSYSTATSGNTIYF TGTGCCAGCAGTTACTCGACAGCCACTTCTGGAAACACCATATATTTT
few TRBD1 TRBJ1-5 TRBV24-1 CATSERDRGNNQPQHF TGTGCCACCAGTGAAAGGGACAGGGGAAACAATCAGCCCCAGCATTTT
- - TRBJ2-1 TRBV7-9 CASSLDIPFNEQFF TGTGCCAGCAGCTTAGATATTCCATTCAATGAGCAGTTCTTC
- - TRBJ1-1 TRBV7-9 CASSGEGGYTEAFF TGTGCCAGCAGCGGAGAAGGGGGGTACACTGAAGCTTTCTTT
- - TRBJ2-7 TRBV12-3/TRBV12-4 CASSPRRRVGDEQYF TGTGCCAGCAGTCCGCGGCGTAGGGTAGGGGACGAGCAGTACTTC
- - TRBJ2-5 TRBV5-6 CASSRLEWGDGGDWSVETQYF TGTGCCAGCAGCCGGCTCGAATGGGGTGATGGGGGCGACTGGTCGGTTGAGACCCAGTACTTC
few - TRBJ2-5 TRBV4-2 CASSQEWVGETQYF TGTGCCAGCAGCCAAGAGTGGGTTGGAGAGACCCAGTACTTC
few TRBD2 TRBJ2-1 TRBV15 CATSSSLAGLYNEQFF TGTGCCACCAGCAGTTCACTAGCGGGCCTATACAATGAGCAGTTCTTC
few TRBD1 TRBJ2-3 TRBV7-9 CASSLKGASPRTDTQYF TGTGCCAGCAGCTTAAAGGGGGCCTCTCCCCGCACAGATACGCAGTATTTT
few - TRBJ1-6 TRBV5-6 CASSLAAAFLEPLHF TGTGCCAGCAGCTTGGCGGCAGCCTTTCTTGAGCCCCTCCACTTT
few - TRBJ2-1 TRBV11-2 CASSPIGSYNEQFF TGTGCCAGCAGCCCCATCGGTTCCTACAATGAGCAGTTCTTC
few TRBD1 TRBJ1-2 TRBV19 CASSLGQGWNGYTF TGTGCCAGTAGCCTGGGACAGGGGTGGAATGGCTACACCTTC
- - TRBJ2-1 TRBV6-4 CASSKIPGSSYNEQFF TGTGCCAGCAGTAAGATTCCAGGGAGCTCCTACAATGAGCAGTTCTTC
once - TRBJ1-1 TRBV9 CASRRGERSEAFF TGTGCCAGCAGACGAGGGGAGAGGTCTGAAGCTTTCTTT
- TRBD2 TRBJ2-1 TRBV23-1 CASSQAILEREPSYNEQFF TGCGCCAGCAGTCAAGCGATTCTGGAGCGGGAGCCTTCCTACAATGAGCAGTTCTTC
- - TRBJ1-1 TRBV5-1 CASSKDSRAFF TGCGCCAGCAGCAAGGACAGTAGGGCTTTCTTT